The clone carrying this TCR beta chain was counted a single time. The germline gives CDR1 LNHDA, CDR2 SQIVND (reference sequence). CDR3 length equals 16 residues. Trimming at V came to 6 bases and at J to 7 bases, leaving 12 bases not matched to a gene. The data were obtained in a study of T cell responses to AZD1222 COVID-19 vaccine. Libraries were prepared by immunoSEQ multiplex PCR; TCRdb keeps only in-frame clonotypes and omits some of them. The sample yields 150,000 to 200,000 clones, about 90% seen once. The chain couples TRBV19 to TRBJ1-6; 7 positions match TRBD1. This specimen consisted of peripheral blood, obtained on day 0 of AZD1222 vaccination. The sequence came from an adult in good health. The CDR3 loop is CASRSRAGGENSPLHF. The CDR3 region has the DNA TGTGCCAGTAGATCCCGGGCAGGGGGAGAGAATTCACCCCTCCACTTT.